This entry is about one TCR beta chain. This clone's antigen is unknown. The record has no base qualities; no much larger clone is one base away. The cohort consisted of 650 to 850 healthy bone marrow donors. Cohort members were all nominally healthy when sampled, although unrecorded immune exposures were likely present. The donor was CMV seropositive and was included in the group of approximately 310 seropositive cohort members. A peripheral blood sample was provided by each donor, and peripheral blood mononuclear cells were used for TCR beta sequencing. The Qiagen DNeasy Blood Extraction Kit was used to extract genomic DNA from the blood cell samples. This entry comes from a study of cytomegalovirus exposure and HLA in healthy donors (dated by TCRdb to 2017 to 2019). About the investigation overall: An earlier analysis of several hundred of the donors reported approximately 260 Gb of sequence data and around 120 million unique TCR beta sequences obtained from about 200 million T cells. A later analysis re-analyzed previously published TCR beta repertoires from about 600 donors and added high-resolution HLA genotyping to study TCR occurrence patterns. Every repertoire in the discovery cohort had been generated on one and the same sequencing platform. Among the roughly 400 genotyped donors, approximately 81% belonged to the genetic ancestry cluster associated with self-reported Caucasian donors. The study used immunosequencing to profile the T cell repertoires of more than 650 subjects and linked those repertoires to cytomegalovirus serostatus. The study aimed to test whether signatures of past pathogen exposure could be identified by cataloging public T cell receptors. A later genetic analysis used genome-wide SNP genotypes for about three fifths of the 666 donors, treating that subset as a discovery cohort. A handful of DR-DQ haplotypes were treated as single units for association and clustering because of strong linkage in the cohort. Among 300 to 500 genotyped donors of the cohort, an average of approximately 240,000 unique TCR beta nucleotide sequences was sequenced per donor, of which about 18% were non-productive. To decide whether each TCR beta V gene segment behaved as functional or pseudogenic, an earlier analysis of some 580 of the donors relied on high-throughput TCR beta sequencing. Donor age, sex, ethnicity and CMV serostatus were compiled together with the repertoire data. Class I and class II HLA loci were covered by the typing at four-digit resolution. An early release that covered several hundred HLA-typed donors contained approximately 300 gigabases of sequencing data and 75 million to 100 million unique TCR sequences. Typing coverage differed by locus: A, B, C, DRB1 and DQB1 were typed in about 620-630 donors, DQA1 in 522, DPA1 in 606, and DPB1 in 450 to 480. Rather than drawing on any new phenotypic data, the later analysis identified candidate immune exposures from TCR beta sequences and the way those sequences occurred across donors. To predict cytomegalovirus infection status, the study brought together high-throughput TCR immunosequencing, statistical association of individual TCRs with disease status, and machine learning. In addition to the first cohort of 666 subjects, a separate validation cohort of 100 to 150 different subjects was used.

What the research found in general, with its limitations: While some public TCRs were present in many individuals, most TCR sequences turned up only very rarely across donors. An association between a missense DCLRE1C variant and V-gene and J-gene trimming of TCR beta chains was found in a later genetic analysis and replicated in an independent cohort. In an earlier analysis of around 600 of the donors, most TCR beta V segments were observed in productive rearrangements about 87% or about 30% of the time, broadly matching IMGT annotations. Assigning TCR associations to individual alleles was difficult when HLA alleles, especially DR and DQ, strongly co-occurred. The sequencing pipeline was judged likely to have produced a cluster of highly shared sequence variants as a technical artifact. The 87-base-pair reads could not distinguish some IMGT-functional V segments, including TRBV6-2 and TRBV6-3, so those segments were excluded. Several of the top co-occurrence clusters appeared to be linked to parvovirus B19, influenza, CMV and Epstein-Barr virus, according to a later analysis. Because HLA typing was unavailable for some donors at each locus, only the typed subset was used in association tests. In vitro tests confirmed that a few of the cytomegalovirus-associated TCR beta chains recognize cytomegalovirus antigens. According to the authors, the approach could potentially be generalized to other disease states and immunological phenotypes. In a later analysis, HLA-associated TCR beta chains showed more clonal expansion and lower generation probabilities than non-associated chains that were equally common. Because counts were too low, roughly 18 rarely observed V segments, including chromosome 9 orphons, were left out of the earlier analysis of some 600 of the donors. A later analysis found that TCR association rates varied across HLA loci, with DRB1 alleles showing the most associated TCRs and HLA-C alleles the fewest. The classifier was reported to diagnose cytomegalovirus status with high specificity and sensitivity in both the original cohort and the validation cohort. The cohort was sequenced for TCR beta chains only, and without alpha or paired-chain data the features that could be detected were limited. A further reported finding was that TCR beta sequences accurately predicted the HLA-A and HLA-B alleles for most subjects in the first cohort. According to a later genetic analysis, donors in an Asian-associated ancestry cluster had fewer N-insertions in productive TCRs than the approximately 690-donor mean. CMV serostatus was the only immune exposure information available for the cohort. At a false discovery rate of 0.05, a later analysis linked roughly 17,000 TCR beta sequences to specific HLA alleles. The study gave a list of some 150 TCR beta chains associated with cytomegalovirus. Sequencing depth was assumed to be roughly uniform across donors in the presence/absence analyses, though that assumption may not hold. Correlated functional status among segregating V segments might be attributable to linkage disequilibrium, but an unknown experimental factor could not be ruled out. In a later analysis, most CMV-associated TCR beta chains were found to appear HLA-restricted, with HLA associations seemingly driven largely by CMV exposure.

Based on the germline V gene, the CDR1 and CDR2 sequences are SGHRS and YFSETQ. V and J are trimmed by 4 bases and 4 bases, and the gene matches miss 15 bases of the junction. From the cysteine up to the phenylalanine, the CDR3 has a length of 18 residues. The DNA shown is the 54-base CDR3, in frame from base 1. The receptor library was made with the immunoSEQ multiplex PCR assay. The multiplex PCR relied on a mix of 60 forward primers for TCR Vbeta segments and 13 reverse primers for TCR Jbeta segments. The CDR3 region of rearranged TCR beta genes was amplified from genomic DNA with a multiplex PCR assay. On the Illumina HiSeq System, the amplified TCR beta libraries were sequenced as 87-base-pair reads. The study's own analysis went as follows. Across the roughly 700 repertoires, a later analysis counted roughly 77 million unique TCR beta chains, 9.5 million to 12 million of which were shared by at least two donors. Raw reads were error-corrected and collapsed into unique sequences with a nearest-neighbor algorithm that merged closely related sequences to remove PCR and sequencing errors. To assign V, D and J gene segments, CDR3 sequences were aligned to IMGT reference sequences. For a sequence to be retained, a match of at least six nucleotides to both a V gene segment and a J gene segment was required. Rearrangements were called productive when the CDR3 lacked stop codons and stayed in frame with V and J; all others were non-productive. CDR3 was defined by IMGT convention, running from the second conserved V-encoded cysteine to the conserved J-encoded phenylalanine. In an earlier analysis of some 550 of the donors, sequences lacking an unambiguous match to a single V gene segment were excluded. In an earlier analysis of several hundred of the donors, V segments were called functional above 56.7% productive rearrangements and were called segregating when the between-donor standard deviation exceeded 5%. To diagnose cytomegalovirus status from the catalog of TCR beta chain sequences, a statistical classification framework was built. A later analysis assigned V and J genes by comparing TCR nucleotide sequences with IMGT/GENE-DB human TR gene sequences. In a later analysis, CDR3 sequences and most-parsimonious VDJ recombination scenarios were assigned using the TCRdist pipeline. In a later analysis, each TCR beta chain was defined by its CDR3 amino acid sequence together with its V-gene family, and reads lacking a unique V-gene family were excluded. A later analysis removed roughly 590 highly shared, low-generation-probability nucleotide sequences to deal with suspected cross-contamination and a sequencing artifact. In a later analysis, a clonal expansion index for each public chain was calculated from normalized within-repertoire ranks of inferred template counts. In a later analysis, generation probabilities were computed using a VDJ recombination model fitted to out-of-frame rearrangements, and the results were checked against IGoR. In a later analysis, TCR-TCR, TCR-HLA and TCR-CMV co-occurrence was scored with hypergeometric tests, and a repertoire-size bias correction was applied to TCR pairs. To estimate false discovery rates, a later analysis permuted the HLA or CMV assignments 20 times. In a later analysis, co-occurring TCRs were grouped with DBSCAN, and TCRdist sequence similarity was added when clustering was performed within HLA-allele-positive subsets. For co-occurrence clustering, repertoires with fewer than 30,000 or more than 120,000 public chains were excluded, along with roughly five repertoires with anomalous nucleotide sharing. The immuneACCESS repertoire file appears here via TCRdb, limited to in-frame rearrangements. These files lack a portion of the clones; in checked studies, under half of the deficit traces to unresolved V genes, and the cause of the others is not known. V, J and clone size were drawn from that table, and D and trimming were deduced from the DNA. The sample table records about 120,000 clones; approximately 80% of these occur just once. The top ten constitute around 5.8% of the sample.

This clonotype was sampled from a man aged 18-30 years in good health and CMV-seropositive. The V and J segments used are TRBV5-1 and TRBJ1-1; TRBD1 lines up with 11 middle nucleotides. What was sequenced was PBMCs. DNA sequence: TGCGCCAGCAGCCTTTCATTGGACAGGGGGCGTCATGGCACTGAAGCTTTCTTT. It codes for CASSLSLDRGRHGTEAFF. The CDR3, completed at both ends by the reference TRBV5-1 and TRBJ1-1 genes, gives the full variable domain KAGVTQTPRYLIKTRGQQVTLSCSPISGHRSVSWYQQTPGQGLQFLFEYFSETQRNKGNFPGRFSGRQFSNSRSEMNVSTLELGDSALYLCASSLSLDRGRHGTEAFFGQGTRLTVV.